The clone carrying this T cell receptor beta chain was picked up a small number of times. This sample stems from a study of blood T cells in healthy people across ages. Trimming took 2 bases from V and 2 from J, leaving 11 bases between them. CDR3 length: 14 residues. The germline gives CDR1 SQVTM, CDR2 ANQGSEA. Then a second PCR, running roughly 7 to 11 cycles, was carried out with a sample-barcoded 5' primer and a J-beta primer mix. TCRdb re-derived calls from the 5' RACE reads in MiXCR, one entry per CDR3 protein. Among under 800,000 distinct CDR3 sequences listed, around 20% were seen once. V gene TRBV29-1 combines with J gene TRBJ2-3; TRBD1 might be the D (5 bases). This receptor was obtained from an older man in good health. Input material: blood. The CDR3 DNA reads as TGCAGCGTTGAAATAGGGGCCCTCACAGATACGCAGTATTTT. Its protein product is CSVEIGALTDTQYF.